This T cell receptor (beta chain) was profiled in a study of shared clonotypes between healthy human individuals. Findings and limits, study-wide: All-four-donor shared clonotypes had higher generation probabilities than non-shared clonotypes did.

All donors qualified as healthy HIV-negative adults and had experienced no recent acute infections or vaccinations. Measured with immunoSEQ multiplex PCR; TCRdb has only the in-frame clones, and not every one. Of some 2,500,000 clones in the sample, around 90% are singletons; the top ten hold more than 0.35%. Comments on this clone: Antigen specificity is unknown.

The CDR3 spans 16 residues. Germline V gives CDR1 MNHNY, CDR2 SVGAGI (reference sequence). Germline trimming cut 5 bases from V and 3 bases from J; bases unmatched to any gene: 7. This TCR derives from a man younger than 30 in good health. Some clones in this sample may be carry-over from other donors' samples. The chain couples TRBV6-6 to TRBJ1-5; 10 bases fit TRBD1. Sequences were obtained from naive CD4+ T cells from PBMCs. The subset was: CD45RA+ positively selected. This chain's CDR3 is CASSVTGTGDNQPQHF. CDR3 in DNA: TGTGCCAGCAGTGTAACCGGGACAGGGGACAATCAGCCCCAGCATTTT.